This T cell receptor (beta chain) emerged from a study of preoperative IRX-2 immunotherapy in early breast cancer (dated by TCRdb to between 2018 and 2021). The sample's treatment or condition label is to be understood as: preoperative locoregional IRX-2 cytokine immunotherapy. The samples were obtained from a phase Ib study in which preoperative, locoregional IRX-2 cytokine immunotherapy intended to prime immune responses was tested. Patients with early-stage breast cancer who were given IRX-2 before surgery served as donors. The CDR3 sequence holds 12 residues, the cysteine and phenylalanine included. Only the CDR3 DNA stays, 36 bases, in frame from base 1. CDR1 LGHNT and CDR2 FRNRAP are derived from the germline V gene. As concerns this clone: Its antigen specificity is not known. Base quality data are lacking; no much larger clone is found one base away.

Library method: the immunoSEQ multiplex PCR assay. TCRdb re-hosts the immuneACCESS table, in-frame sequences only. Its copies lack some clones; in the studies checked, an unresolved V gene accounts for under half of them, and the cause for the rest is not known. For this sample there are 25,000 to 30,000 clones; 82% appear just once. Less than 3.5% of the sample is held by the ten biggest clonotypes. The sample was taken from a patient treated with IRX-2 immunotherapy. This clonotype originated in a human donor with breast cancer. The V and J segments used are TRBV12-5 and TRBJ2-7; TRBD2 is a weak D gene call, 5 bases matching. The nucleotides read TGTGCCAGCGGTCCCGGCATCTACGAGCAGTACTTC. Its protein reads: CASGPGIYEQYF.